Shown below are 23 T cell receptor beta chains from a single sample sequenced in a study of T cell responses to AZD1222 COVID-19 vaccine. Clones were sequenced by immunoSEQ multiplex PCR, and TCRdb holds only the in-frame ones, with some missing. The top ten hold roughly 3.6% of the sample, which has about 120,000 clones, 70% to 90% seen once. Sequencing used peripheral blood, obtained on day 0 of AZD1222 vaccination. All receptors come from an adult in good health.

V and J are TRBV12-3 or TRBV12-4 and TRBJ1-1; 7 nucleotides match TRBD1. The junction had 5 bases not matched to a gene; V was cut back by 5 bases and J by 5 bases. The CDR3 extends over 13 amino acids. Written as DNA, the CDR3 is TGTGCCAGCAGTGCTCAGGGGGGGACTGAAGCTTTCTTT. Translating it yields CASSAQGGTEAFF.

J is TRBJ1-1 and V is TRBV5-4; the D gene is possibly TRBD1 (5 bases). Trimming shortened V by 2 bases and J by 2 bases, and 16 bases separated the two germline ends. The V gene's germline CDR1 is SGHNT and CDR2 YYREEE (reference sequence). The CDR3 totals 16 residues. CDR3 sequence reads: CASSLGVRQINTEAFF. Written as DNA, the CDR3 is TGTGCCAGCAGCTTAGGGGTTCGGCAGATAAACACTGAAGCTTTCTTT.

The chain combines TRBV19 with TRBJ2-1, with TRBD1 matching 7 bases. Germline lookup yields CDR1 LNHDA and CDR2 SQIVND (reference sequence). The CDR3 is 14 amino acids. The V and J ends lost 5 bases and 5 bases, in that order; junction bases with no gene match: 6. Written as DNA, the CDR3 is TGTGCCAGTAGTGACAGGGTAAGGCACAATGAGCAGTTCTTC. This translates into CASSDRVRHNEQFF.

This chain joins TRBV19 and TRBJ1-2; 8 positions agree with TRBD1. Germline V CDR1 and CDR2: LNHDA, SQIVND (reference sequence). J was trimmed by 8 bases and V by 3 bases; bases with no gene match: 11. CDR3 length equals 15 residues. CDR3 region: CASSILQGEAEGYTF. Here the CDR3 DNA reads TGTGCCAGTAGTATTCTACAGGGGGAAGCTGAAGGCTACACCTTC.

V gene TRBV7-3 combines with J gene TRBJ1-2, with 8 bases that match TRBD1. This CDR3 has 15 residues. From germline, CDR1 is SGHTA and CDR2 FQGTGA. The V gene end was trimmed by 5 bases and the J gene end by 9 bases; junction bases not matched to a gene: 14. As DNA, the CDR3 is TGTGCCAGCAGCGGCGAGACAGGGGCAAGAGGAAGCTACACCTTC. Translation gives CASSGETGARGSYTF.

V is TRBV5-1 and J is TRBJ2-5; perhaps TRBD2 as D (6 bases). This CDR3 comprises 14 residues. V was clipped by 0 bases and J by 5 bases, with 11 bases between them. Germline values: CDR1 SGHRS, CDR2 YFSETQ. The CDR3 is CASSLEAGRETQYF. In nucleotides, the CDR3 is TGCGCCAGCAGCTTGGAGGCGGGGCGGGAGACCCAGTACTTC.

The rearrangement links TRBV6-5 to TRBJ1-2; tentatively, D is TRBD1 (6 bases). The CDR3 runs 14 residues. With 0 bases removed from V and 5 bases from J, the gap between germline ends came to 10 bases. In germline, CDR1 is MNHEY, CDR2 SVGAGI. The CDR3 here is CASSYSRGEYGYTF. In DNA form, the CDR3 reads TGTGCCAGCAGTTACTCGAGGGGGGAATATGGCTACACCTTC.

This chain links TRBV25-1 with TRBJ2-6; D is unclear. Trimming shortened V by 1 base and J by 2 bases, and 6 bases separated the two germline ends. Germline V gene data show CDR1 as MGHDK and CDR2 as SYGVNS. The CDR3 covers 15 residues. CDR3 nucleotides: TGTGCCAGCAGTGAATTGATAGCTGGGGCCAACGTCCTGACTTTC. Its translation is CASSELIAGANVLTF.

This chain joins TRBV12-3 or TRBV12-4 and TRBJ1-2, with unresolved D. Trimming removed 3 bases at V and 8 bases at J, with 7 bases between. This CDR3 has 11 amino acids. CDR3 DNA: TGTGCCAGCAGTTTCGGGGTGGGCTACACCTTC. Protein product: CASSFGVGYTF.

The CDR3 region has the DNA TGTGCCACCAGCAGACAACCTACAGGGGTTGGGTACGAGCAGTACTTC. Protein sequence: CATSRQPTGVGYEQYF. V usage is TRBV15 and J usage is TRBJ2-7, with 7 bases matching TRBD1. V lost 2 bases and J lost 4; bases outside the gene matches: 11. This CDR3 is 16 amino acids long. Looked up from germline, CDR1 is LNHNV and CDR2 is YYDKDF (reference sequence).

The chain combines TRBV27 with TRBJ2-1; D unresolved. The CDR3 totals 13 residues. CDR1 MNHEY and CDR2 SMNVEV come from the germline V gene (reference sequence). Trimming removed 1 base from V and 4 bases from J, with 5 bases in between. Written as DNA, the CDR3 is TGTGCCAGCAGTTTATACCCATACAATGAGCAGTTCTTC. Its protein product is CASSLYPYNEQFF.

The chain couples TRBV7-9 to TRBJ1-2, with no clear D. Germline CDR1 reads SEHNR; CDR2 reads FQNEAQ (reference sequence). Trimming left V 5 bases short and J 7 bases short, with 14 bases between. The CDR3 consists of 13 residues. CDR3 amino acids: CASSEAHWSGYTF. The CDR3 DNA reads TGTGCCAGCAGCGAGGCCCATTGGAGTGGCTACACCTTC.

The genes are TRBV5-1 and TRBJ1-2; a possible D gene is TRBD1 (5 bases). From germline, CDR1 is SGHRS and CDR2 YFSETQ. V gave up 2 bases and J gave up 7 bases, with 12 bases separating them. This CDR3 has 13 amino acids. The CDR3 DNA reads TGCGCCAGCAGCTTCCCCCAGGGTGTTGGCTACACCTTC. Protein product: CASSFPQGVGYTF.

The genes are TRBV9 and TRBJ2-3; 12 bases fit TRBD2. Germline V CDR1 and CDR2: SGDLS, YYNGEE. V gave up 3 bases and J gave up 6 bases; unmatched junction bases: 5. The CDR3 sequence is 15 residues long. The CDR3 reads CASSARLAGVDTQYF. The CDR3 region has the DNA TGTGCCAGCAGCGCCAGACTAGCGGGGGTTGATACGCAGTATTTT.

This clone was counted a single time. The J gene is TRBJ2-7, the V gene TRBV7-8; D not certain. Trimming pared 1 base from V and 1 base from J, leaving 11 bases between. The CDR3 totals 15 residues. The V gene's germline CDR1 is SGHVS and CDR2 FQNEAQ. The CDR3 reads CASSLEARLSYEQYF. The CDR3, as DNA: TGTGCCAGCAGCTTAGAGGCCAGGTTATCCTACGAGCAGTACTTC.

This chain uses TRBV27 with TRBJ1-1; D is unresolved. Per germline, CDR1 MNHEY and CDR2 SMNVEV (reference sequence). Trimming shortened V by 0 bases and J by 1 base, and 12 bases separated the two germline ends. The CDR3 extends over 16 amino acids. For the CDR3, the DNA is TGTGCCAGCAGTTTATCCTCAGGACTTCAGAACACTGAAGCTTTCTTT. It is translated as CASSLSSGLQNTEAFF.

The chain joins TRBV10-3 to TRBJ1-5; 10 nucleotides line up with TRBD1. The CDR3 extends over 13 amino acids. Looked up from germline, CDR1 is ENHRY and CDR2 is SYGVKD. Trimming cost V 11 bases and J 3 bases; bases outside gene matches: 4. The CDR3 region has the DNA TGTGCCGGCGGGACAGGGGACAATCAGCCCCAGCATTTT. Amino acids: CAGGTGDNQPQHF.

The CDR3 region is CATSRDGGRPHGYTF. The CDR3 DNA follows: TGTGCCACCAGCAGAGATGGAGGCAGGCCCCATGGCTACACCTTC. V usage is TRBV15 and J usage is TRBJ1-2; D unresolved. V gave up 0 bases and J gave up 6 bases, with 14 bases separating them. Germline lookup yields CDR1 LNHNV and CDR2 YYDKDF (reference sequence). The CDR3 sequence is 15 residues long.

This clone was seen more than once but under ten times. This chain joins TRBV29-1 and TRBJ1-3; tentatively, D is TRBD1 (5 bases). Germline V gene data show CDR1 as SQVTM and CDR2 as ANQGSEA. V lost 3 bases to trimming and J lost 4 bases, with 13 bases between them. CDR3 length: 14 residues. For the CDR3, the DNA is TGCAGCGTTGATACCGGGACGGCGGGAAACACCATATATTTT. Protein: CSVDTGTAGNTIYF. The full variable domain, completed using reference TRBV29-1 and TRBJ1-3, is SAVISQKPSRDICQRGTSLTIQCQVDSQVTMMFWYRQQPGQSLTLIATANQGSEATYESGFVIDKFPISRPNLTFSTLTVSNMSPEDSSIYLCSVDTGTAGNTIYFGEGSWLTVV.

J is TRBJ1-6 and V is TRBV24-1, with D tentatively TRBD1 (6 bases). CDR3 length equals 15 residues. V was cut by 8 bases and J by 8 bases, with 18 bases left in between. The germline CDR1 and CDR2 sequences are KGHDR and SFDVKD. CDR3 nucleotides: TGTGCCACCACCTCCCACGGGGGGCGTGATTCACCCCTCCACTTT. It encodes CATTSHGGRDSPLHF.

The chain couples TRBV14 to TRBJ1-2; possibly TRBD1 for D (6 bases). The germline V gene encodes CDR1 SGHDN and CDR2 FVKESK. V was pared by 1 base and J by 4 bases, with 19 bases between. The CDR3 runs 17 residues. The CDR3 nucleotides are TGTGCCAGCAGCCAAGGGCTGGGGCAGGGGAGATCCTATGGCTACACCTTC. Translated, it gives CASSQGLGQGRSYGYTF.

As DNA, the CDR3 is TGTGCCAGCAGTTCTCCGGGACACAACACTGAAGCTTTCTTT. Translated: CASSSPGHNTEAFF. The rearrangement links TRBV6-5 to TRBJ1-1, with D maybe TRBD1 (6 bases). Germline V gene lookup returns CDR1 MNHEY and CDR2 SVGAGI. The V end lost 4 bases, the J end lost 2 bases, and 11 bases lay between the germline ends. The CDR3 spans 14 residues.

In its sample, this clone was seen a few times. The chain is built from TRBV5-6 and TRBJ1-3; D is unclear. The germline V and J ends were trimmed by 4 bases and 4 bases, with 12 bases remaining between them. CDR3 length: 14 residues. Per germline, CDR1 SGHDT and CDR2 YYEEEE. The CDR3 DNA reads TGTGCCAGCAGCCCACCTTCCGGAGGAAACACCATATATTTT. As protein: CASSPPSGGNTIYF. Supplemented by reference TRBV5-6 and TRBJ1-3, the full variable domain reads DAGVTQSPTHLIKTRGQQVTLRCSPKSGHDTVSWYQQALGQGPQFIFQYYEEEERQRGNFPDRFSGHQFPNYSSELNVNALLLGDSALYLCASSPPSGGNTIYFGEGSWLTVV.